The present entry profiles one T cell receptor beta chain with its context. TCRdb's copy holds only in-frame clones and misses some; the assay was immunoSEQ multiplex PCR. The sample holds 35,000 to 40,000 clones, 80% to 90% seen once. These data come from a study of PD-L1 blockade in urothelial cancer. Germline V lookup: CDR1 SEHNR, CDR2 FQNEAQ (reference sequence). The ends lost 1 base at V and 4 bases at J; junction bases unmatched: 8. CDR3 length equals 17 residues. Time point meaning: peripheral blood 6 weeks after treatment start. Sampling of each patient yielded between 1 and 8 specimens, collected pretreatment and on-treatment.

This rearrangement joins TRBV7-9 to TRBJ2-5; 11 bases match TRBD2. This receptor was obtained from a man aged 60-69 years with urothelial cancer. Sample: PBMCs, taken around atezolizumab (anti-PD-L1) treatment. The CDR3 nucleotides read TGTGCCAGCAGCTTAGGCCAACTAGCGGGAGAGGGAGAGACCCAGTACTTC. Its translation is CASSLGQLAGEGETQYF.